The rows below give T cell receptor beta chains drawn from one sample of a study of blood T cells in healthy people across ages. TCRdb re-called the 5' RACE reads with MiXCR, one entry per CDR3 protein. The sample holds about 1.7 million distinct CDR3 sequences, roughly 30% seen once. Sequences were obtained from blood. These receptors were collected from a woman aged 30 to 39 in good health. CDR3s include the opening cysteine and the closing phenylalanine or tryptophan. D genes are given only for firm matches. Only some rows state a clone size, as once, few, many or a class for expanded clones.

clone_size j_call v_call d_call cdr3_nt cdr3_aa
. TRBJ2-1 TRBV28 . TGTGCCAGCATTTTAAACCTCAACAATGAGCAGTTCTTC CASILNLNNEQFF
few TRBJ2-3 TRBV5-5 TRBD2 TGTGCCAGCAGGTCTAGCGGGAGGGGCACAGATACGCAGTATTTT CASRSSGRGTDTQYF
many TRBJ1-2 TRBV4-1 . TGCGCCAGCAGTGCGGCCCTTCGGGGAGGCTACACCTTC CASSAALRGGYTF
. TRBJ2-3 TRBV12-3/TRBV12-4 . TGTGCCAGCACGGTCAGAGGCACAGATACGCAGTATTTT CASTVRGTDTQYF
few TRBJ1-1 TRBV5-1 . TGCGCCAACAGACCGAACATGAACACTGAAGCTTTCTTT CANRPNMNTEAFF
. TRBJ2-1 TRBV10-3 TRBD2 TGTGCCATCAGGGCCGCTAGCGGGGGCTCGGTTGAGCAGTTCTTC CAIRAASGGSVEQFF
. TRBJ2-3 TRBV20-1 TRBD2 TGCAGTACCAGAGGGACTAGCGCCACAGATACGCAGTATTTT CSTRGTSATDTQYF
. TRBJ1-2 TRBV6-5 TRBD1 TGTGCCAGCAGGAATCCCCCGAGACAGGGGCCCTATGGCTACACCTTC CASRNPPRQGPYGYTF
. TRBJ1-1 TRBV7-2 TRBD1 TGTGCCAGCAGCTTAGCGGTGGAGAGGGGGCCTGAAGCTTTCTTT CASSLAVERGPEAFF
. TRBJ2-2 TRBV12-5 . TGTGCTAGTGGTTTGGCAAGGGAGGCGGGGAGCACCGGGGAGCTGTTTTTT CASGLAREAGSTGELFF
. TRBJ1-4 TRBV18 . TGTGCCAGCTCACCGGGGGGCGTAGCTGAAAAACTGTTTTTT CASSPGGVAEKLFF
many TRBJ2-7 TRBV5-5 TRBD1 TGTGCCAGCAGCCCAGGACAGGGGCCCTCCTACGAGCAGTACTTC CASSPGQGPSYEQYF
. TRBJ1-5 TRBV19 . TGTGCCAGTAGCCCCTTTCGGGTCGGCAATCAGCCCCAGCATTTT CASSPFRVGNQPQHF
. TRBJ1-1 TRBV11-2 . TGTGCCAGCAGCGTCTCCAGGGTGGGTGGTTTTGGGGCTTTCTTT CASSVSRVGGFGAFF
many TRBJ2-7 TRBV5-5 TRBD1 TGTGCCAGCAGCGCGGGGACAGGGAACGAGCAGTACTTC CASSAGTGNEQYF
many TRBJ1-2 TRBV12-3/TRBV12-4 TRBD1 TGTGCCAGCAGTAAAAAGGCGACAGGGTACGGCTACACCTTC CASSKKATGYGYTF
few TRBJ2-1 TRBV12-3/TRBV12-4 . TGTGCCAGCAGTCTACCTTTCAATGAGCAGTTCTTC CASSLPFNEQFF
. TRBJ2-7 TRBV7-2 . TGTGCCAGCAGCCCGTGGCCCCGGTGGGAGCAGTACTTC CASSPWPRWEQYF
. TRBJ2-2 TRBV28 . TGTGCCTGCAGTTTAAAGCTCACGGTTGGGGAGCTGTTTTTT CACSLKLTVGELFF
. TRBJ2-1 TRBV7-9 . TGTGCCAGCAGCGCTAGCGCCAATGAGCAGTTCTTC CASSASANEQFF
. TRBJ2-5 TRBV9 TRBD2 TGTGCCAGCACTCCCGTCGGGGGGATCGACCTTGTGACGCAGTACTTC CASTPVGGIDLVTQYF
. TRBJ2-1 TRBV6-2/TRBV6-3 TRBD2 TGTGCCAGCAGACTAGCGGGCCCCTACGAGCAGTTCTTC CASRLAGPYEQFF
few TRBJ2-7 TRBV14 . TGTGCCAGCAGCCAAGAGCGGCAGGGGGGCTACGAGCAGTACTTC CASSQERQGGYEQYF
many TRBJ2-5 TRBV7-3 TRBD1 TGTGCCAGCAGCATGACAGGGGGCCAAGAGACCCAGTACTTC CASSMTGGQETQYF
few TRBJ1-4 TRBV7-9 . TGTGCCAGCAGCTTGGGCAGTGGAAATGGAAAACTGTTTTTT CASSLGSGNGKLFF
many TRBJ1-6 TRBV3-1 . TGTGCCAGCAGCCAAGGGAGCCTAAATTCACCCCTCCACTTT CASSQGSLNSPLHF
many TRBJ2-5 TRBV20-1 TRBD2 TGCAGTGCTTCCCGTGCGGCTAGCGGGGGGAGGGAGACCCAGTACTTC CSASRAASGGRETQYF
. TRBJ1-1 TRBV9 . TGTGCCAGCAGCGTAGCTCTGAAGGGCGTGAACACTGAAGCTTTCTTT CASSVALKGVNTEAFF
. TRBJ2-1 TRBV6-6 TRBD1 TGTGCCAGCAGTTACGGGACAGCGCCTACCAATGAGCAGTTCTTC CASSYGTAPTNEQFF
once TRBJ2-2 TRBV24-1 . TGTGCCACCAGCCTGACGGGCGGGGAGCTGTTTTTT CATSLTGGELFF
. TRBJ1-1 TRBV6-1 . TGTGCCAGCAGTGAAGGTCCAGGGGATATCACTGAAGCTTTCTTT CASSEGPGDITEAFF
few TRBJ2-1 TRBV5-1 . TGCGCCAGCAGCCCGGTAGCGAACAATGAGCAGTTCTTC CASSPVANNEQFF
. TRBJ2-1 TRBV27 . TGTGCCAGCAGTGGGAGGGCCTTAGGGGGTTACAATGAGCAGTTCTTC CASSGRALGGYNEQFF
many TRBJ2-7 TRBV20-1 . TGCAGTGCTAGATCCCCACCAGGCTACGAGCAGTACTTC CSARSPPGYEQYF
few TRBJ2-3 TRBV6-2/TRBV6-3 TRBD2 TGTGCCAGCAGTCCACCAGGACTAGCGGGGGCTACGCAGTATTTT CASSPPGLAGATQYF
many TRBJ2-7 TRBV3-1 TRBD1 TGTGCCAGCAGCCGCGACAGGGGCGCATCCTACGAGCAGTACTTC CASSRDRGASYEQYF
. TRBJ1-3 TRBV7-9 . TGTGCCAGCAGCTTACAGGGAAGCACCATATATTTT CASSLQGSTIYF
few TRBJ2-3 TRBV15 . TGTGCCACCAGCAGAGATCAAGGAGGGGATACGCAGTATTTT CATSRDQGGDTQYF
few TRBJ2-3 TRBV28 TRBD2 TGTGCCAGCAGTTCGTCCGGGACTAGCGTTTTAGATACGCAGTATTTT CASSSSGTSVLDTQYF
few TRBJ2-1 TRBV2 . TGTGCCAGCGTTTGGACGAGCTCTTCCTACGAGCAGTTCTTT CASVWTSSSYEQFF
. TRBJ2-7 TRBV4-3 TRBD2 TGCGCCAGCAGCCAAGTTGCAGCGGGGAACTACGAGCAGTACTTC CASSQVAAGNYEQYF
. TRBJ2-7 TRBV7-6 . TGTGCCAGCAGCCCGGAAGCGCGGAGCCTTATTGAGCAGTACTTC CASSPEARSLIEQYF